This T cell receptor (beta chain) comes out of a study of shared clonotypes between healthy human individuals. The wider study: Samples came from two female and a few male donors aged 18 to 49.

Points from the study as a whole: Blood was the sole source, and tissue repertoires probably differ. The naive CD4 repertoires of several donors were compared, and about 5% of clonotypes were shared. With few donors, the genetic and exposure-history diversity represented was limited.

With 5 bases removed from V and 1 base from J, the gap between germline ends came to 9 bases. Germline V lookup: CDR1 GTSNPN, CDR2 SVGIG (reference sequence). This CDR3 comprises 13 residues. The sample holds a few counts of this clone. As yet, its antigen is unknown. Repertoires were generated with immunoSEQ multiplex PCR, while TCRdb's copy carries only in-frame clones and drops some. This table holds about 1 million clones, roughly 70% found once. Sequenced material: memory CD4+ T cells sorted from blood. Subset described: CD45RA-negative fraction. The genes are TRBV30 and TRBJ1-5, with D possibly TRBD1 on 5 matching bases. This clonotype was sampled from a man aged 18-30 years in good health. In DNA, the CDR3 is TGTGCCTGGGGGACGGTCAGCAATCAGCCCCAGCATTTT. It codes for CAWGTVSNQPQHF. Filled out from reference TRBV30 and TRBJ1-5, the complete variable domain reads SQTIHQWPATLVQPVGSPLSLECTVEGTSNPNLYWYRQAAGRGLQLLFYSVGIGQISSEVPQNLSASRPQDRQFILSSKKLLLSDSGFYLCAWGTVSNQPQHFGDGTRLSIL.